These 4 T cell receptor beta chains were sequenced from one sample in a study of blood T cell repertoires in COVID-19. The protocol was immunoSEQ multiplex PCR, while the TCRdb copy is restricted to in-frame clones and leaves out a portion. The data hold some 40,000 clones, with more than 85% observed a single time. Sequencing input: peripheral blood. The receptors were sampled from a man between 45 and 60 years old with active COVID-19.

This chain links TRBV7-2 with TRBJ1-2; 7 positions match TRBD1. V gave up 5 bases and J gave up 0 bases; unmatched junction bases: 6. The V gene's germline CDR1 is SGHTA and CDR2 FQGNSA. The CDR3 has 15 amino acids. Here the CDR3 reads CASSLRTGPNYGYTF. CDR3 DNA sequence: TGTGCCAGCAGCCTAAGGACAGGACCTAACTATGGCTACACCTTC.

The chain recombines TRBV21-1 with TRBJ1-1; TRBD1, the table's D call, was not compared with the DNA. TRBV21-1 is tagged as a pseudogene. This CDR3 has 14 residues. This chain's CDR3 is CASTNRGQDTEAFF. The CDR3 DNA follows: TGTGCCAGCACGAACAGGGGGCAGGACACTGAAGCTTTCTTT.

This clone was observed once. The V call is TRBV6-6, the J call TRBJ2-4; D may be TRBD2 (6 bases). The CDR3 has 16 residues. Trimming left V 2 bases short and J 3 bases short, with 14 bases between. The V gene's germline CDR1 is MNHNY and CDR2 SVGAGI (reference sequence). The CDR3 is CASSYLAGIGKNIQYF. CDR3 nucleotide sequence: TGTGCCAGCAGTTACCTGGCGGGGATCGGCAAAAACATTCAGTACTTC.

The CDR3 is CASSLTTGTGGNEQYF. In nucleotides, the CDR3 is TGCGCCAGCAGCTTAACTACCGGGACAGGTGGCAACGAGCAGTACTTC. The chain joins TRBV5-1 to TRBJ2-7; TRBD1 matches 8 bases. The germline V gene has CDR1 SGHRS and CDR2 YFSETQ. J was trimmed by 5 bases and V by 2 bases; bases with no gene match: 12. The CDR3 extends over 16 amino acids.